Below, 9 T cell receptor beta chains from the same sample are listed, as sequenced in a study of blood T cell repertoires in COVID-19. Sequencing was performed with immunoSEQ multiplex PCR; in TCRdb, only in-frame clones are kept and a portion is missing. The sample contains approximately 68,000 clones, around 80% of which appear only once. Sequencing was carried out using peripheral blood. The source of these receptors is a human donor in a cohort sampled during active COVID-19.

The chain uses TRBV18 and TRBJ1-6; TRBD1 matches 8 bases. The ends lost 3 bases at V and 10 bases at J; junction bases unmatched: 8. CDR3 length: 15 amino acids. Per germline, CDR1 KGHSH and CDR2 LQKENI. DNA of the CDR3: TGTGCCAGCTCACCCCTGACAGGGGAAGGCTCACCCCTCCACTTT. Translating gives CASSPLTGEGSPLHF.

The J gene is TRBJ2-1, the V gene TRBV9; maybe TRBD1 (5 bases). The V end lost 0 bases, the J end lost 14 bases, and 18 bases lay between the germline ends. The CDR3 runs 14 residues. Germline V gene data show CDR1 as SGDLS and CDR2 as YYNGEE. In DNA, the CDR3 is TGTGCCAGCAGCGTAGCTGACAGATCCTCGATAAAGTTCTTC. Amino acid sequence: CASSVADRSSIKFF.

V and J are TRBV23-1 and TRBJ2-5; the D gene is possibly TRBD1 (5 bases). TRBV23-1 falls under the ORF class, with uncertain function. V gave up 7 bases and J gave up 2 bases, with 11 bases separating them. This CDR3 has 13 residues. CDR3 loop: CASTPGIQETQYF. The CDR3 DNA follows: TGCGCCAGCACTCCAGGGATACAAGAGACCCAGTACTTC.

V is TRBV3-1 (or the pseudogene TRBV3-2) and J is TRBJ2-4; the D is unclear. Germline V lookup: CDR1 LGHDT, CDR2 YNNKEL (reference sequence). The CDR3 spans 13 residues. The V end was cut by 3 bases, the J end by 3 bases, with 6 bases between. As DNA, the CDR3 is TGTGCCAGCAGCCACACAGACAAAAACATTCAGTACTTC. As protein: CASSHTDKNIQYF.

J is TRBJ1-5 and V is TRBV28; tentative D call: TRBD1 (5 bases). This CDR3 region has 18 residues. The germline CDR1 and CDR2 sequences are MDHEN and SYDVKM. With 6 bases removed from V and 3 bases from J, the gap between germline ends came to 24 bases. CDR3 coding DNA: TGTGCCAGCAGCTACGACAGACGCCTTAGATTTTCCAATCAGCCCCAGCATTTT. This sequence encodes CASSYDRRLRFSNQPQHF. Full variable domain (rest looked up from reference TRBV28 and TRBJ1-5): DVKVTQSSRYLVKRTGEKVFLECVQDMDHENMFWYRQDPGLGLRLIYFSYDVKMKEKGDIPEGYSVSREKKERFSLILESASTNQTSMYLCASSYDRRLRFSNQPQHFGDGTRLSIL.

V is TRBV7-9 and J is TRBJ2-7; the D gene is possibly TRBD1 (5 bases). The ends were cut back, 5 bases at V and 0 bases at J, with 11 bases in the middle. Germline V CDR1 and CDR2: SEHNR, FQNEAQ (reference sequence). CDR3 length: 14 amino acids. The CDR3 loop is CASSPAQGSYEQYF. Here the CDR3 DNA reads TGTGCCAGCAGCCCTGCCCAGGGCTCCTACGAGCAGTACTTC.

This rearrangement joins TRBV7-3 to TRBJ2-1, with a tentative D call TRBD2 (5 bases). The V and J ends lost 4 bases and 4 bases respectively, with 8 bases between them. Germline CDR1 is SGHTA and CDR2 is FQGTGA. This CDR3 is built from 13 residues. CDR3 DNA sequence: TGTGCCAGCAGCTCGGACTCTTACAATGAGCAGTTCTTC. Its translation is CASSSDSYNEQFF. Full variable domain (outside the CDR3, taken from reference TRBV7-3 and TRBJ2-1): GAGVSQTPSNKVTEKGKYVELRCDPISGHTALYWYRQSLGQGPEFLIYFQGTGAADDSGLPNDRFFAVRPEGSVSTLKIQRTERGDSAVYLCASSSDSYNEQFFGPGTRLTVL.

The chain links TRBV30 to TRBJ1-1, with D possibly being TRBD1 (5 bases). Germline CDR1 GTSNPN, CDR2 SVGIG (reference sequence). CDR3 size: 13 residues. Between the trimmed V and J ends, which lost 4 bases and 5 bases, there was a span of 14 bases. The DNA for the CDR3 is TGTGCCTGGACGGCCCTTCGGGGGACTGAAGCTTTCTTT. As protein: CAWTALRGTEAFF.

This clone has just a few counts. This chain joins TRBV10-1 and TRBJ2-6; a weak D match, TRBD2 (5 bases). Trimming took 3 bases from V and 2 from J, leaving 8 bases between them. The CDR3 totals 15 residues. Germline CDR1 reads WNHNN; CDR2 reads SYGVQD (reference sequence). Written as DNA, the CDR3 is TGCGCCAGCAGTGAAGGGAGTACTGGGGCCAACGTCCTGACTTTC. Translating it yields CASSEGSTGANVLTF.